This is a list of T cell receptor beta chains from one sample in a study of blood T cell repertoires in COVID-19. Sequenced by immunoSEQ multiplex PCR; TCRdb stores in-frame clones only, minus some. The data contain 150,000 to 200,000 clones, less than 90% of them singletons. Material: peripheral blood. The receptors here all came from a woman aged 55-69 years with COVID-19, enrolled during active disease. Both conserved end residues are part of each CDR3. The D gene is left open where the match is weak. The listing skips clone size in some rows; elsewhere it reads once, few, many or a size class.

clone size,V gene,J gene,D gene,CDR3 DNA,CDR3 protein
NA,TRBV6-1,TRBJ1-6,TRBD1,TGTGCCAGCACCCCATCCGGGACAGATAATTCACCCCTCCACTTT,CASTPSGTDNSPLHF
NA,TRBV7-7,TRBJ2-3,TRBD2,TGTGCTAGCAGCCGTAGCGGGAGCGCAGATACGCAGTATTTT,CASSRSGSADTQYF
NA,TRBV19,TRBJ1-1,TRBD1,TGTGCCAGTAGGGGGACAGGGGGCGCCTTGGACACTGAAGCTTTCTTT,CASRGTGGALDTEAFF
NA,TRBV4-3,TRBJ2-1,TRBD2,TGCGCCAGCAGCCAAGATTTAGGCGGAGGACTAGCGGGAGCCTACAATGAGCAGTTCTTC,CASSQDLGGGLAGAYNEQFF
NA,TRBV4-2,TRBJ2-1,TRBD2,TGTGCCAGCAGCCGAGGACTAGCGGGAGGCCTTTACAATGAGCAGTTCTTC,CASSRGLAGGLYNEQFF
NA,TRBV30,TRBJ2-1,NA,TGTGCCTGGAGTTTGCCCGACTGGTACAATGAGCAGTTCTTC,CAWSLPDWYNEQFF
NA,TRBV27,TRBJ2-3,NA,TGTGCCAGCAGTCCATGGGTCACAGGGTCGACTAGCACAGATACGCAGTATTTT,CASSPWVTGSTSTDTQYF
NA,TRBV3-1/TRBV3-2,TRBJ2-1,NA,TGTGCCAGCAGCCAAGGTAACTACAATGAGCAGTTCTTC,CASSQGNYNEQFF
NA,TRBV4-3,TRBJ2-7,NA,TGCGCCAGCAGCCGAAGCAGGGGTGGGTACGAGCAGTACTTC,CASSRSRGGYEQYF
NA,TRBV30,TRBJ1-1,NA,TGTGCTCAATCACGGGCCGCGGGCACTGAAGCTTTCTTT,CAQSRAAGTEAFF
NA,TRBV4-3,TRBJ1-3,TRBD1,TGCGCCAGCAGCCTCAATACCGGACAGGGATCTGGAAACACCATATATTTT,CASSLNTGQGSGNTIYF
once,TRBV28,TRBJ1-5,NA,TGTGCCAGCAGTTCAGACAGTTATCAGCCCCAGCATTTT,CASSSDSYQPQHF
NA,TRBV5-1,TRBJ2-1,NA,TGCGCCAGCAGCCCTAGGTGGGATAGCGATTATTTCTACAATGAGCAGTTCTTC,CASSPRWDSDYFYNEQFF
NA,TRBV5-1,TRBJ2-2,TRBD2,TGCGCCAGCAGCTTGGCCAGGGCGGGAGGCACCGGGGAGCTGTTTTTT,CASSLARAGGTGELFF
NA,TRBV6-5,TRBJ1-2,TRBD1,TGTGCCAGCAGAGGACAGGGACATGGCTACACCTTC,CASRGQGHGYTF
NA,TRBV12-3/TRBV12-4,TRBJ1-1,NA,TGTGCCAGCAGTTTGGGACAGAACACTGAAGCTTTCTTT,CASSLGQNTEAFF
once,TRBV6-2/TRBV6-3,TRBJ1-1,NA,TGTGCCAGCAGTTACCCCCGGGGAGATAACACTGAAGCTTTCTTT,CASSYPRGDNTEAFF
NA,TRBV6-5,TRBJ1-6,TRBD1,TGTGCCAGCACCTTCGCACAGGGGTCACCCCTCCACTTT,CASTFAQGSPLHF
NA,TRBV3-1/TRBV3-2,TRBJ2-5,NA,TGTGCCAGCAGCCAATGGAGGGGTAACCAAGAGACCCAGTACTTC,CASSQWRGNQETQYF
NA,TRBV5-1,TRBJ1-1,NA,TGCGCCAGCAGCTTTCGACAGAACACTGAAGCTTTCTTT,CASSFRQNTEAFF
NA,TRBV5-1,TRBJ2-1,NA,TGCGCCAGCAGCTTTACCCTAGGCTCCAATGAGCAGTTCTTC,CASSFTLGSNEQFF
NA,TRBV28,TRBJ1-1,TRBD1,TGTGCCAGCAGTCCCACCCGACAGGGAGGAACTGAAGCTTTCTTT,CASSPTRQGGTEAFF
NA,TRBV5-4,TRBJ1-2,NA,TGTGCCAGCAGCTTGGAGGGGGGGAGGTATGGCTACACCTTC,CASSLEGGRYGYTF
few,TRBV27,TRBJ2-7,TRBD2,TGTGCCAGCAGCCCCATTGCGACTAGCGTAAACTACGAGCAGTACTTC,CASSPIATSVNYEQYF
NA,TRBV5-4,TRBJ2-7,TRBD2,TGTGCCAGCAGCCCTGGAAATCTAGCGGGAGTATACGAGCAGTACTTC,CASSPGNLAGVYEQYF
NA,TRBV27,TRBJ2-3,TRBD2,TGTGCCAGTTCTAGCGGGCGCCGGGCCGGCACAGATACGCAGTATTTT,CASSSGRRAGTDTQYF
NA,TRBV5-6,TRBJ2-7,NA,TGTGCCAGCAGCTTCCGTCAAGCAGGGTTTTACGAGCAGTACTTC,CASSFRQAGFYEQYF
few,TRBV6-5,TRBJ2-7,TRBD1,TGTGCCAGCACTGGTACCGGGACAGAATCCTACGAGCAGTACTTC,CASTGTGTESYEQYF
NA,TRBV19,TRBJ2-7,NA,TGTGCCAGTAGTATATCCCCCAGGCTAAGACGGCACGAGCAGTACTTC,CASSISPRLRRHEQYF
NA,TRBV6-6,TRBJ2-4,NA,TGTGCCAGCAGTTCGGAGGGGAACATTCAGTACTTC,CASSSEGNIQYF
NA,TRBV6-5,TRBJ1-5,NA,TGTGCCAGCAGGAACAGGGACGGTCAGCCCCAGCATTTT,CASRNRDGQPQHF
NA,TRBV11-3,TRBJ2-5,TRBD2,TGTGCCAGCAGCTTAGCGGGAGGACGACAAGAGACCCAGTACTTC,CASSLAGGRQETQYF
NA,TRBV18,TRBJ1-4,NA,TGTGCCAGCTCCCTTCCCGGTGAAAAACTGTTTTTT,CASSLPGEKLFF
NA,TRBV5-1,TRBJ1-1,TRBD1,TGCGCCAGCGGACAGGGGTCGTCCACTGAAGCTTTCTTT,CASGQGSSTEAFF
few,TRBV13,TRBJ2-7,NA,TGTGCCAGCAGCTTAGGCGTCGGGAGCTCCTACGAGCAGTACTTC,CASSLGVGSSYEQYF
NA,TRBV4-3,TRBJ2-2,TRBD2,TGCGCCAGCAGCCAATTGGAGTGGGAGGGCACCGGGGAGCTGTTTTTT,CASSQLEWEGTGELFF
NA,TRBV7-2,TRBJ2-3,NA,TGTGCCAGCAGCTGGAGGGGCACAGATACGCAGTATTTT,CASSWRGTDTQYF
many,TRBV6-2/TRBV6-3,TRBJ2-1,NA,TGTGCCAGCAGTACCACTCAAAGCGGGTTCTCCTACAATGAGCAGTTCTTC,CASSTTQSGFSYNEQFF
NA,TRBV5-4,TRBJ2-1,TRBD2,TGTGCCAGCAGCCGGACTAGCGGGACCAATGAGCAGTTCTTC,CASSRTSGTNEQFF
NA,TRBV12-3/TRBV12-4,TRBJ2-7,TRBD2,TGTGCCAGCAGCCGTAGCGGGAGAGGCGAGCAGTACTTC,CASSRSGRGEQYF
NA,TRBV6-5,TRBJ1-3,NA,TGTGCCAGCAGTCCCGGGGGGCGCGAAAACACCATATATTTT,CASSPGGRENTIYF
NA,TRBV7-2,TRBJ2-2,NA,TGTGCCAGCAGCTTGGTTCTGCGGAACACCGGGGAGCTGTTTTTT,CASSLVLRNTGELFF